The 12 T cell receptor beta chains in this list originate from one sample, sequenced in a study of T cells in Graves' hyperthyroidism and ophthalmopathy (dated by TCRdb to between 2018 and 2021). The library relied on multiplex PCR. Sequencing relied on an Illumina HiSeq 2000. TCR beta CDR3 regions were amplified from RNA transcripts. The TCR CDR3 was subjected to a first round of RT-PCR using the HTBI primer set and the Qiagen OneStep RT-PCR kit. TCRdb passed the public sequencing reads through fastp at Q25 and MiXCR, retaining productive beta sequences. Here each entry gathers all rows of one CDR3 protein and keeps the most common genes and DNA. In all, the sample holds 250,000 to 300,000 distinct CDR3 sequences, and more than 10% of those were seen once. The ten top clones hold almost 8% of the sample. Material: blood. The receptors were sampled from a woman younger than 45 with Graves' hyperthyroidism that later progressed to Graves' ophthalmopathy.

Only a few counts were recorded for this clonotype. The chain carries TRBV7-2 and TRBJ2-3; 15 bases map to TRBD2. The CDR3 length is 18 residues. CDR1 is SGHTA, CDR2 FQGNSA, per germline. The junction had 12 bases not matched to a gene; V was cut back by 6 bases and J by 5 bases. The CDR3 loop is CASSHGGLAGGGGDTQYF. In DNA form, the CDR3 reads TGTGCCAGCAGTCACGGGGGACTAGCGGGAGGAGGGGGAGATACGCAGTATTTT.

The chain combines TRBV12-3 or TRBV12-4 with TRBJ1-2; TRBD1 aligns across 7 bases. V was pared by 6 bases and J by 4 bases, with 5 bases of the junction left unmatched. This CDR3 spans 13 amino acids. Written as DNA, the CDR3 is TGTGCCAGCAGACGGGACAGCAGCTATGGCTACACCTTC. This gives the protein CASRRDSSYGYTF.

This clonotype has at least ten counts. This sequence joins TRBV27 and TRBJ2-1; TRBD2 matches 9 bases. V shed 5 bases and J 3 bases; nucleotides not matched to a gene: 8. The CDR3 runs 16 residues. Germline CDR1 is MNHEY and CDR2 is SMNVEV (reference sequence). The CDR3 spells CASSEKAGGNYNEQFF. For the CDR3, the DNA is TGTGCCAGCAGTGAGAAAGCGGGAGGTAACTACAATGAGCAGTTCTTC.

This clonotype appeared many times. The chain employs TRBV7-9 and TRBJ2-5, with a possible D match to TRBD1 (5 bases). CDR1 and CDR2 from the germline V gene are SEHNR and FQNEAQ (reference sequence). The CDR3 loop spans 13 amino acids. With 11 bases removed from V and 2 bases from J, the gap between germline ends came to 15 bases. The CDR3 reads CALQGRQQETQYF. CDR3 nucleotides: TGTGCCCTGCAGGGCAGACAGCAAGAGACCCAGTACTTC.

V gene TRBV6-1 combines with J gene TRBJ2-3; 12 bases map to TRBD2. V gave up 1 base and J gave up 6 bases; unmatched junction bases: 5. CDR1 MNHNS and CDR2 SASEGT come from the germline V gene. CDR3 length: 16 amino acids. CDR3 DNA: TGTGCCAGCAGTGAAGGGTGGACTAGCGGGACCGATACGCAGTATTTT. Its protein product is CASSEGWTSGTDTQYF.

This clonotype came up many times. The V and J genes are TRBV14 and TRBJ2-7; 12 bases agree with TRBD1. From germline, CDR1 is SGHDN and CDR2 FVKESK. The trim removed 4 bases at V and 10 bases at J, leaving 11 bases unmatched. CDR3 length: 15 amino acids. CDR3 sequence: CASSLRPGQGAEQYF. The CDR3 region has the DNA TGTGCCAGCAGCCTTAGACCGGGACAGGGGGCGGAACAGTACTTC.

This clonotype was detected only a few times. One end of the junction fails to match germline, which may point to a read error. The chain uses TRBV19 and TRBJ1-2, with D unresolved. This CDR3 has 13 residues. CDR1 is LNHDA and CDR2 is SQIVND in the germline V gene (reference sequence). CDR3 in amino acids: CASSVDITYGYTF. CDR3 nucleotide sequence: TGTGCCAGTAGTGTAGACATTACCTATGGCTACACCTTC.

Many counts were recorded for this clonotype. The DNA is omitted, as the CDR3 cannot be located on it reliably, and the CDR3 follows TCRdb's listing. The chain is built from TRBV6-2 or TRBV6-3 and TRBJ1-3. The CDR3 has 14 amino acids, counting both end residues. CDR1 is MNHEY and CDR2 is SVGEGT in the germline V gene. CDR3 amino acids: CASSTSPRGNTIYF.

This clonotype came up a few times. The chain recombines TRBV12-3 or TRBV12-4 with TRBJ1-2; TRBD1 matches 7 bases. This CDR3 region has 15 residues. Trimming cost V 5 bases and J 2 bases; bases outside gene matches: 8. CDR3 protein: CASSPSRQGNYGYTF. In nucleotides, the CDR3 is TGTGCCAGCAGTCCTTCTCGACAGGGAAACTATGGCTACACCTTC.

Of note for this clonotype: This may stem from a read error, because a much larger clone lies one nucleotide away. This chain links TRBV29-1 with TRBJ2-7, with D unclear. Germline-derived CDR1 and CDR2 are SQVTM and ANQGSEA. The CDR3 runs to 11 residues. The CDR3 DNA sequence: TGCAGCGTTGGGGCCTCCCACGAGCAGTACTTC. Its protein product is CSVGASHEQYF.

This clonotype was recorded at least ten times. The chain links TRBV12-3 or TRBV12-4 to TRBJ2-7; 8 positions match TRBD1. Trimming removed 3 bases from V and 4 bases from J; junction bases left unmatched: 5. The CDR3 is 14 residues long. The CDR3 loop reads CASSFNRGVYEQYF. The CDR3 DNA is TGTGCCAGCAGTTTCAACAGGGGGGTATACGAGCAGTACTTC.

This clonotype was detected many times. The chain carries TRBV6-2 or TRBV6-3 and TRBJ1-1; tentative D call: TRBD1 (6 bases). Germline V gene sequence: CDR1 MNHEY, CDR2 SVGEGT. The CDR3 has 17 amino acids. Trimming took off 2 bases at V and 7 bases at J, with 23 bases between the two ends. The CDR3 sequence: CASSYGAKGGAKGEAFF. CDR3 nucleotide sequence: TGTGCCAGCAGTTACGGAGCGAAGGGGGGGGCGAAAGGTGAAGCTTTCTTT.